These T cell receptor beta chains were read from a single sample in a study of cytomegalovirus exposure and HLA in healthy donors. Here immunoSEQ multiplex PCR was the method, and the copy in TCRdb shows in-frame clones only, minus some. Of 100,000 to 150,000 clones listed, about 74% are singletons. Sequenced material: PBMCs. The receptors were gathered from a woman in her forties or fifties in good health and CMV-seropositive. CDR3s include the opening cysteine and the closing phenylalanine or tryptophan. The order of the fields is J gene, D gene, V gene, clone size, CDR3 protein, CDR3 DNA. The D gene is left open where the match is weak. Size is stated for part of the rows, as once, few or many counts, or as a class when the clone is expanded.

j_call: TRBJ2-1; d_call: TRBD2; v_call: TRBV7-9; clone_size: -; cdr3_aa: CASSLGLAGGLFRHEQFF; cdr3_nt: TGTGCCAGCAGCTTAGGGCTAGCGGGGGGCCTTTTTAGGCATGAGCAGTTCTTC
j_call: TRBJ2-3; d_call: TRBD2; v_call: TRBV27; clone_size: -; cdr3_aa: CASSLTSGSTDTQYF; cdr3_nt: TGTGCCAGCAGTTTGACTAGCGGTAGCACAGATACGCAGTATTTT
j_call: TRBJ1-3; d_call: -; v_call: TRBV4-1; clone_size: few; cdr3_aa: CASSQQTVFGNTIYF; cdr3_nt: TGCGCCAGCAGCCAGCAGACAGTGTTTGGAAACACCATATATTTT
j_call: TRBJ2-3; d_call: TRBD2; v_call: TRBV2; clone_size: -; cdr3_aa: CASRPGLAGGDTQYF; cdr3_nt: TGTGCCAGCAGACCCGGTCTAGCGGGGGGTGATACGCAGTATTTT
j_call: TRBJ2-5; d_call: -; v_call: TRBV2; clone_size: -; cdr3_aa: CASKNEQDQETQYF; cdr3_nt: TGTGCCAGCAAGAATGAACAGGACCAAGAGACCCAGTACTTC
j_call: TRBJ1-1; d_call: -; v_call: TRBV18; clone_size: -; cdr3_aa: CASSQRLDRLNTEAFF; cdr3_nt: TGTGCCAGCTCCCAGAGGCTAGACAGACTGAACACTGAAGCTTTCTTT
j_call: TRBJ1-6; d_call: TRBD1; v_call: TRBV30; clone_size: few; cdr3_aa: CAWTRDSNNSPLHF; cdr3_nt: TGTGCCTGGACCCGGGACAGCAATAACTCCCCCCTCCACTTT
j_call: TRBJ2-5; d_call: -; v_call: TRBV7-3; clone_size: -; cdr3_aa: CASSLSPGRQETQYF; cdr3_nt: TGTGCCAGCAGCTTAAGCCCAGGAAGGCAAGAGACCCAGTACTTC
j_call: TRBJ1-1; d_call: -; v_call: TRBV27; clone_size: -; cdr3_aa: CASSLLADTEAFF; cdr3_nt: TGTGCCAGCAGTTTACTGGCAGATACTGAAGCTTTCTTT
j_call: TRBJ1-6; d_call: TRBD1; v_call: TRBV19; clone_size: -; cdr3_aa: CASSLQGSDSPLHF; cdr3_nt: TGTGCCAGTAGCCTACAGGGGTCTGATTCACCCCTCCACTTT
j_call: TRBJ1-3; d_call: TRBD1; v_call: TRBV5-1; clone_size: -; cdr3_aa: CASSVDRGSGNTIYF; cdr3_nt: TGCGCCAGCAGCGTTGACAGGGGCTCTGGAAACACCATATATTTT